The entry below describes one T cell receptor (beta chain). The data are from a study of CD8+CD57+ T cells in acquired aplastic anemia. On the study more broadly: Mean yield of DNA from sorted CD4+ and CD8+ cells was roughly 3.2 ug.

Genomic DNA, the template, was used for profiling of the TCR beta VDJ and CDR3. From the reads, TCRdb called clonotypes with MiXCR, one entry per CDR3 protein. The profile covers fewer than 250,000 distinct CDR3 sequences, with approximately 50% appearing a single time and about a sixth taken by the ten largest. Looked up from germline, CDR1 is WSHSY and CDR2 is SAAADI. The CDR3 loop spans 15 amino acids. The V end lost 0 bases, the J end lost 2 bases, and 8 bases lay between the germline ends. The sample taken for sequencing was sorted CD4+, CD8+, or CD8+CD57+ T cells (not recorded which) from PBMCs. The TCR sequence derives from a human donor in good health, serving as a control. This chain links TRBV10-2 with TRBJ1-3, with unresolved D. CDR3 sequence reads: CASSESATAGNTIYF. The CDR3, as DNA: TGCGCCAGCAGTGAGTCCGCGACTGCTGGAAACACCATATATTTT.